The 4 T cell receptor beta chains below were found in one sample sequenced in a study of CD8 T cells in ankylosing spondylitis. TCRdb re-analysed the 5' RACE reads in MiXCR, keeping a single row per CDR3 protein. Among almost 250,000 distinct CDR3 sequences listed, under 35% were seen once. The material sequenced was blood, either unsorted or a sorted T cell fraction (not recorded which). The receptors come from a male donor with ankylosing spondylitis or in good health (not recorded which).

The genes are TRBV20-1 and TRBJ1-2; a weak D match, TRBD1 (5 bases). The CDR3 consists of 13 residues. Looked up from germline, CDR1 is DFQATT and CDR2 is SNEGSKA (reference sequence). The V gene lost 3 bases and the J gene lost 3 bases, with 11 bases spanning the gap. DNA of the CDR3: TGCAGTGCTAGTGGTCCGGGACACTATGGCTACACCTTC. Its translation: CSASGPGHYGYTF.

This chain joins TRBV24-1 and TRBJ2-3; D possibly corresponds to TRBD1 (6 bases). Germline values: CDR1 KGHDR, CDR2 SFDVKD. The CDR3 is 15 amino acids. V was shortened by 3 bases and J by 5 bases, with 14 bases between the two germline ends. The CDR3 here is CATSDLRTERDTQYF. The CDR3, as DNA: TGTGCCACCAGTGATCTCCGGACAGAGAGAGATACGCAGTATTTT.

This clonotype was picked up a small number of times. The chain joins TRBV6-2 or TRBV6-3 to TRBJ2-3; 7 bases line up with TRBD2. The CDR3 runs 14 residues. J gave up 3 bases and V 7 bases, and 7 bases lay outside the gene matches. Looked up from germline, CDR1 is MNHEY and CDR2 is SVGEGT. CDR3 coding DNA: TGTGCCAGCAAGGTGGGAGGGGTTACAGATACGCAGTATTTT. Amino acid sequence: CASKVGGVTDTQYF.

This clonotype was picked up a small number of times. This chain links TRBV12-3 or TRBV12-4 with TRBJ2-5; 9 bases map to TRBD2. The CDR3 consists of 16 residues. Trimming at V came to 1 base and at J to 0 bases, leaving 3 bases not matched to a gene. The CDR3 DNA reads TGTGCCAGCAGTTTAGGCCTAGCGGGGAACCAAGAGACCCAGTACTTC. Protein product: CASSLGLAGNQETQYF.